These 17 T cell receptor beta chains share one sample of origin, sequenced in a study of spatial heterogeneity in lung cancer. From the 5' RACE reads, TCRdb called clonotypes with MiXCR, one entry per CDR3 protein. The sample holds tens of thousands of distinct CDR3 sequences, around 7.5% seen once. Time point of the sample: sample taken at primary tumor resection. The material was PBMCs, obtained at surgery. Every receptor here comes from a male donor with early-stage non-small cell lung cancer.

This clonotype was seen at least ten times. V gene TRBV7-2 combines with J gene TRBJ2-1; the match to TRBD2 covers 8 bases. There are 14 residues in the CDR3. Germline V CDR1 and CDR2: SGHTA, FQGNSA. The V and J ends lost 0 bases and 8 bases, in that order; junction bases with no gene match: 3. The CDR3 DNA reads as TGTGCCAGCAGCTTAGCCGGGAGGGCGCATGAGCAGTTCTTC. It specifies CASSLAGRAHEQFF.

The chain is built from TRBV7-9 and TRBJ1-2; D is possibly TRBD1 (5 bases). There are 13 residues in the CDR3. V was clipped by 0 bases and J by 8 bases, with 10 bases between them. CDR1 and CDR2 (germline): SEHNR, FQNEAQ (reference sequence). In DNA, the CDR3 is TGTGCCAGCAGCTTAGCGGGGACGGTCGGCTACACCTTC. It yields the protein CASSLAGTVGYTF.

Note on this clonotype: One junction end does not reproduce the germline sequence, and a read error may be involved. This rearrangement joins TRBV11-1 to TRBJ2-5, with D perhaps TRBD1 or TRBD2 (5 bases each). The CDR3 spans 16 residues. Germline V gives CDR1 SGHAT, CDR2 FQDESV (reference sequence). CDR3 amino acids: CVSSRRPGTGGETQYF. The DNA of the CDR3 is TGTGTCAGCAGCAGACGCCCCGGGACGGGTGGGGAGACCCAGTACTTC.

This clonotype has at least ten counts. The J gene is TRBJ1-1, the V gene TRBV7-9, with TRBD1 matching over 10 bases. Germline CDR1 and CDR2: SEHNR and FQNEAQ (reference sequence). The CDR3 is 14 amino acids. The junction had 7 bases not matched to a gene; V was cut back by 6 bases and J by 6 bases. CDR3 region: CASRAGTGAAEAFF. The CDR3 coding sequence is TGTGCCAGCAGAGCCGGGACAGGGGCGGCTGAAGCTTTCTTT.

This chain links TRBV9 with TRBJ1-1; 9 bases line up with TRBD1. Germline-derived CDR1 and CDR2 are SGDLS and YYNGEE. Unmatched junction bases numbered 6, after V lost 4 bases and J lost 8 bases. The CDR3 runs 13 residues. Here the CDR3 reads CASSFTGGDEAFF. CDR3 DNA: TGTGCCAGCAGCTTTACAGGGGGCGACGAAGCTTTCTTT.

This clonotype was observed once. The rearrangement joins TRBV20-1 to TRBJ1-2, with no clear D. The CDR3 is 13 residues long. Trimming cost V 3 bases and J 4 bases, with 12 bases left between them. Germline lookup yields CDR1 DFQATT and CDR2 SNEGSKA (reference sequence). CDR3 nucleotides: TGCAGTGCTAGCTCCGGTGAATCCTATGGCTACACCTTC. This gives the protein CSASSGESYGYTF.

Points on this clonotype: With a much larger clone just one base away, this may be a read error. This sequence joins TRBV7-9 and TRBJ1-1, with 8 bases aligning to TRBD1. The CDR3 contains 14 residues. From germline, CDR1 is SEHNR and CDR2 FQNEAQ (reference sequence). The CDR3 here is CASSSDRGYTKAFF. The DNA of the CDR3 is TGTGCCAGCAGCTCCGACAGGGGTTACACTAAAGCTTTCTTT.

There are a few counts of this clonotype. The chain employs TRBV20-1 and TRBJ1-2, with TRBD1 identical over 7 bases. V gave up 8 bases and J gave up 5 bases; unmatched junction bases: 5. The CDR3 is 11 amino acids. Germline-derived CDR1 and CDR2 are DFQATT and SNEGSKA (reference sequence). The DNA of the CDR3 is TGCAGTAGCGACAGGGTTTATGGCTACACCTTC. Its translation is CSSDRVYGYTF.

This clonotype was seen repeatedly, ten times or more. This rearrangement joins TRBV5-4 to TRBJ1-1; weak D call: TRBD1 (6 bases). Germline V gives CDR1 SGHNT, CDR2 YYREEE (reference sequence). This CDR3 region has 13 residues. The ends were cut back, 4 bases at V and 7 bases at J, with 14 bases in the middle. This CDR3 reads CASSALTGSEAFF. The DNA of the CDR3 is TGTGCCAGCAGCGCTTTGACAGGAAGTGAAGCTTTCTTT.

This clonotype occurred many times. This rearrangement joins TRBV29-1 to TRBJ2-5, with 7 bases aligning to TRBD1. The CDR3 spans 16 residues. Germline assignment: CDR1 SQVTM and CDR2 ANQGSEA. Germline trimming cut 0 bases from V and 4 bases from J; bases unmatched to any gene: 11. CDR3: CSVEDPTRDSLETQYF. DNA for the CDR3: TGCAGCGTTGAAGATCCAACCCGGGACAGTCTAGAGACCCAGTACTTC.

Many counts were recorded for this clonotype. The genes are TRBV6-2 or TRBV6-3 and TRBJ1-1, with unresolved D. Germline values: CDR1 MNHEY, CDR2 SVGEGT. Trimming pared 0 bases from V and 7 bases from J, leaving 6 bases between. The CDR3 extends over 12 amino acids. The CDR3 region is CASSYSYLEAFF. DNA for the CDR3: TGTGCCAGCAGTTACTCTTACCTTGAAGCTTTCTTT.

This clonotype was seen at least ten times. The rearrangement uses TRBV18 and TRBJ1-1; D perhaps matches TRBD1 (6 bases). Germline CDR1 reads KGHSH; CDR2 reads LQKENI. V lost 4 bases to trimming and J lost 5 bases, with 8 bases between them. CDR3 size: 12 residues. CDR3 amino acids: CASSRQETEAFF. CDR3 coding DNA: TGTGCCAGCTCACGACAGGAGACTGAAGCTTTCTTT.

This clonotype was seen ten or more times. The chain links TRBV6-2 or TRBV6-3 to TRBJ2-5; 9 bases agree with TRBD1. The ends lost 6 bases at V and 5 bases at J; junction bases unmatched: 10. This CDR3 comprises 15 residues. In germline, CDR1 is MNHEY, CDR2 SVGEGT. The CDR3 DNA reads TGTGCCAGCAGCCCGGGACAGGGCTCGGTGGAGACCCAGTACTTC. This sequence encodes CASSPGQGSVETQYF.

This clonotype was counted between two and nine times. The chain carries TRBV9 and TRBJ2-1, with 8 bases that match TRBD1. The V gene's germline CDR1 is SGDLS and CDR2 YYNGEE. The CDR3 loop spans 14 amino acids. After removal of 4 bases from V and 10 bases from J, the junction contained 10 bases not matched to a gene. CDR3 bases: TGTGCCAGCAGCCCGGAGGACAGGGCCACCGAGCAGTTCTTC. It is translated as CASSPEDRATEQFF.

Note on this clonotype: The junction departs from germline at one end; a sequencing error may be responsible. The J gene is TRBJ2-7, the V gene TRBV18; 7 bases map to TRBD1. The germline gives CDR1 KGHSH, CDR2 LQKENI. The CDR3 has 14 residues. The DNA for the CDR3 is TGTGCCAGCTCACCTGGGGACAGCTCCTACAAGCAGTACTTC. Amino acids: CASSPGDSSYKQYF.

This clonotype was counted ten times or more. V gene TRBV6-5 combines with J gene TRBJ1-6; perhaps TRBD1 as D (5 bases). V was trimmed by 5 bases and J by 9 bases, leaving 11 bases between them. Looked up from germline, CDR1 is MNHEY and CDR2 is SVGAGI. CDR3 size: 13 residues. Here the CDR3 reads CASSPGSSSPLHF. CDR3 DNA sequence: TGTGCCAGCAGTCCAGGGTCGAGTTCACCCCTCCACTTT.

The chain employs TRBV7-2 and TRBJ1-1; D gene uncertain. The V end was cut by 5 bases, the J end by 1 base, with 11 bases between. The CDR3 loop spans 14 amino acids. Germline loops: CDR1 SGHTA, CDR2 FQGNSA. CDR3: CASSSPPGNTEAFF. The CDR3 region has the DNA TGTGCCAGCAGCAGCCCTCCAGGGAACACTGAAGCTTTCTTT.